This T cell receptor (beta chain) was captured by sequencing in a study of T cell responses to AZD1222 COVID-19 vaccine. Findings and limits, study-wide: Reportedly, nearly half the spike-specific TCRs target unmutated variant regions. Only after the peak T cell response were repertoires sampled. It should be noted that donors were predominantly white British and more often female, and clonal diversity was possibly underestimated.

Method: immunoSEQ multiplex PCR; TCRdb's copy keeps in-frame clones and lacks some. The sample lists about 140,000 clones; 85% to 90% were seen once. As to this clone: What it recognizes is unknown.

The V gene's germline CDR1 is SGHVS and CDR2 FNYEAQ. Trimming took 6 bases from V and 0 from J, leaving 12 bases between them. CDR3 length: 15 amino acids. The specimen comprised peripheral blood, sampled 28 days after the second AZD1222 dose. The TCR comes from an adult who received the AZD1222 COVID-19 vaccine. The V gene is TRBV7-6, the J gene TRBJ1-3, with D maybe TRBD1 (6 bases). For the CDR3, the DNA is TGTGCCAGCAGGGCGGACAGTTCCTCTGGAAACACCATATATTTT. Protein: CASRADSSSGNTIYF. Full variable domain (remainder filled in from reference TRBV7-6 and TRBJ1-3): GAGVSQSPRYKVTKRGQDVALRCDPISGHVSLYWYRQALGQGPEFLTYFNYEAQQDKSGLPNDRFSAERPEGSISTLTIQRTEQRDSAMYRCASRADSSSGNTIYFGEGSWLTVV.